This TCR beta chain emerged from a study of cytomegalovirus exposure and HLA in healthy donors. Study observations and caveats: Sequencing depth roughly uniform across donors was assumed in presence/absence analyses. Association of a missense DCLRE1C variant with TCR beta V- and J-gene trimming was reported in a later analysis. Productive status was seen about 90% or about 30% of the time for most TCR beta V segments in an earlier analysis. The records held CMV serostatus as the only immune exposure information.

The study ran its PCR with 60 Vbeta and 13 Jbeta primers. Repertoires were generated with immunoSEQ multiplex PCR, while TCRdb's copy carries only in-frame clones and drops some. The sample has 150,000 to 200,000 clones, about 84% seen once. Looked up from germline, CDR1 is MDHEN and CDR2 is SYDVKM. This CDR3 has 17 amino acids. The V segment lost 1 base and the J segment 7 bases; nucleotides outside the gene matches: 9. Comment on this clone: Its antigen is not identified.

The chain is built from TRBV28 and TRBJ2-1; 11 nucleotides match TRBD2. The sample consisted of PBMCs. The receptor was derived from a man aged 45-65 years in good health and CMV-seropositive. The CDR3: CASSLYLAGGAFNEQFF. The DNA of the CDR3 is TGTGCCAGCAGTTTATACCTAGCGGGGGGCGCTTTTAATGAGCAGTTCTTC.